This is a list of T cell receptor beta chains from one sample in a study of beta chain features in type 1 diabetes. The assay was immunoSEQ multiplex PCR, and TCRdb's table has in-frame clones only and misses some. There are hundreds of thousands of clones in the sample; around 68% occur only once, and approximately 0.05% lies in the top ten. The material sequenced was naive CD4+ T cells from blood. Receptors were obtained from a man aged 30 to 39 in good health. Each CDR3 is given without its conserved first and last residue.

CDR3: ASSPQGAVTDTQY; V: TRBV7-2
CDR3: SVGGRQETQY; V: TRBV29-1
CDR3: ATRGLEETQY; V: TRBV15
CDR3: ATSRDGSHSGLAFYNEQF; V: TRBV15
CDR3: ASSQQSQETQY; V: TRBV14
CDR3: ASSRRDWGTDTQY; V: TRBV7-9
CDR3: AWSRSGALGEETQY; V: TRBV30
CDR3: ASDPSGANVLT; V: TRBV6-6
CDR3: SAGMDYGYT; V: TRBV29-1
CDR3: ASSQRRREISGANVLT; V: TRBV4-1
CDR3: ASSSLAPSTDTQY; V: TRBV6-5
CDR3: AWSKRQGASYGANVLT; V: TRBV30
CDR3: ASSPGQGPENTEAF; V: TRBV23-1
CDR3: ASSPAGGGGYEQY; V: TRBV18
CDR3: SVQRMDNEQF; V: TRBV29-1
CDR3: ASSEWGEQY; V: TRBV25-1
CDR3: ASSEQGSYGYT; V: TRBV25-1
CDR3: ASASGQVSENTIY; V: TRBV4-2
CDR3: ASSQVNNYYGYT; V: TRBV4-1
CDR3: SVEGLDYEQY; V: TRBV29-1
CDR3: ASSAPGPIKYEQY; V: TRBV2
CDR3: ASSFPGQGTHGYT; V: TRBV6-6
CDR3: SVDRVQSYGYT; V: TRBV29-1
CDR3: ASSQDRSGTEAF; V: TRBV4-3
CDR3: ASSRSGTVQETQY; V: TRBV4-1
CDR3: SVGGVLNTEAF; V: TRBV29-1
CDR3: AISAKGLADYNEQF; V: TRBV10-3
CDR3: ASTRDSSNTEAF; V: TRBV27
CDR3: ATSNGPSYEQY; V: TRBV15
CDR3: ASSYSNVLEQY; V: TRBV6-6
CDR3: ASSFAGGTDTQY; V: TRBV5-6
CDR3: ASSLGSQPNTEAF; V: TRBV7-9
CDR3: ASSPRSGSGQY; V: TRBV7-2
CDR3: ASSLAGETQY; V: TRBV11-2
CDR3: SVGSSYEQY; V: TRBV29-1
CDR3: ASSLVGNEQF; V: TRBV14
CDR3: ASSLGAGYNEKLF; V: TRBV11-2
CDR3: ASSQDRASSRETQY; V: TRBV4-2
CDR3: AGEGLF; V: TRBV30
CDR3: ASGHEASGLQY; V: TRBV12-5
CDR3: SIYGANYGYT; V: TRBV29-1
CDR3: AWSVGTGGYEQF; V: TRBV30
CDR3: SATPADEQF; V: TRBV20-1
CDR3: ASSQDQYQETQY; V: TRBV18
CDR3: ASSEIVTVGEQY; V: TRBV2
CDR3: SVEVGYEQY; V: TRBV29-1
CDR3: SVNPQGNTEAF; V: TRBV29-1
CDR3: ASSLGLAGGDEQF; V: TRBV7-2
CDR3: ASSVGDRGYEQY; V: TRBV9